This T cell receptor (beta chain) was recorded in a study of T cells expressing NK-cell markers. Study context: Each TCR beta repertoire originated in sorted T cells that were CD3+CD56+NKG2C+, CD3+CD56+NKG2C- or CD3+CD56-NKG2C+. Study-wide results and caveats: The CD3+CD56-NKG2C+ fraction of several donors was also led by these clonotypes. HCMV specificity of the expanded NKG2C+ T cell clones stayed unclear.

As regards this clonotype: The antigen remains unidentified.

This CDR3 spans 17 amino acids. The authors generated TCR beta cDNA through 5'RACE template switching with UMIs. TCRdb reworked the 5' RACE reads into one entry per CDR3 protein, no DNA. Its table records approximately 150,000 distinct CDR3 sequences. The origin of this receptor is a man younger than 30 in good health. This chain connects TRBV12-3 or TRBV12-4 to TRBJ1-5; there is no DNA to check the TCRdb D call of TRBD1. The specimen was blood T cells: a sorted CD56 or NKG2C T cell subset, CD4+ or CD8+ T cells, or bulk PBMC T cells (not recorded which). The CDR3 reads CASSSSGDRVDPQPQHF.